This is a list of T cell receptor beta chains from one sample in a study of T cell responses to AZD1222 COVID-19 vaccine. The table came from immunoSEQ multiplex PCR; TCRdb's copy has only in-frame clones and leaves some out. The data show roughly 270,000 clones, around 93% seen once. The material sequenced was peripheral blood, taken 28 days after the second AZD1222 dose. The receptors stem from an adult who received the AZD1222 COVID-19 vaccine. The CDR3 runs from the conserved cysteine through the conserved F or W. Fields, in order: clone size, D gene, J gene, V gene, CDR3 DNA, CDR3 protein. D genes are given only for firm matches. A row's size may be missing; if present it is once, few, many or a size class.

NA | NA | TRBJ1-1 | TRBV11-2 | TGTGCCAGCAGCTTAGCAGGGATGAACACTGAAGCTTTCTTT | CASSLAGMNTEAFF
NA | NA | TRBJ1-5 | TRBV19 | TGTGCCAGTACCCCATCGGGGAACAGGGCCAATCAGCCCCAGCATTTT | CASTPSGNRANQPQHF
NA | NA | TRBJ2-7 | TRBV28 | TGTGCCAGCAGTTTATCGGGCTACGGGCAGTACTTC | CASSLSGYGQYF
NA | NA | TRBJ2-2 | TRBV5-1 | TGCGCCAGCAGCTTGGAAGCGGGTGGTACCGGGGAGCTGTTTTTT | CASSLEAGGTGELFF
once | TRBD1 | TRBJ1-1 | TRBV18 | TGTGCCAGCTCACCAACGACAGGGGATTCCACTGAAGCTTTCTTT | CASSPTTGDSTEAFF
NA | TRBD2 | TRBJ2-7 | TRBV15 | TGTGCCACCAGCAGAGAGCTAGCGGGGCTTCGCGGAGAGCAGTACTTC | CATSRELAGLRGEQYF
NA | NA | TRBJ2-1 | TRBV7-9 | TGTGCCAGCAGCACCCACTGGAATGAGCAGTTCTTC | CASSTHWNEQFF
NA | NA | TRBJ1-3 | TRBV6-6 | TGTGCCAGCGAGGGGGAAAACACCATATATTTT | CASEGENTIYF
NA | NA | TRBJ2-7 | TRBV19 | TGTGCCAGTAGGGGGACGGACGGTACCTACGAGCAGTACTTC | CASRGTDGTYEQYF
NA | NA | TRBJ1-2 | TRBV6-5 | TGTGCCAGCAGTTACTCGGGAGCCTATGGCTACACCTTC | CASSYSGAYGYTF
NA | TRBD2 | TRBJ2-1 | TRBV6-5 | TGTGCCAGCAGCGACACTAGCGTCTCCTACAATGAGCAGTTCTTC | CASSDTSVSYNEQFF
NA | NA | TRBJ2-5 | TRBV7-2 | TGTGCCAGCAGCTTAGCCGCCTTCTCAGAGACCCAGTACTTC | CASSLAAFSETQYF
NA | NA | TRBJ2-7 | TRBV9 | TGTGCCAGCAGCCCTTCGACAGCCTCCTACGAGCAGTACTTC | CASSPSTASYEQYF
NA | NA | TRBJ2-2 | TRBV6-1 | TGTGCCAGCAGTGGCGCCCAGGCTCGGGACACCGGGGAGCTGTTTTTT | CASSGAQARDTGELFF
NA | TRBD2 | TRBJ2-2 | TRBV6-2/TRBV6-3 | TGTGCCAGCAGTTACCAAATGGCGGGAGGGCCCGGGGAGCTGTTTTTT | CASSYQMAGGPGELFF
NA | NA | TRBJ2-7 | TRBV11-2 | TGTGCCTCAGCCGACTACTCCTACGAGCAGTACTTC | CASADYSYEQYF
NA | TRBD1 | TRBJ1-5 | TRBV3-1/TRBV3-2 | TGTGCCAGCAGCCAGACGACAGGGACTGGACAGCCCCAGCATTTT | CASSQTTGTGQPQHF
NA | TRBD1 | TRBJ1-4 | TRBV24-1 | TGTGCCACCAGTGAGGGGACAGGGGAGGCTGAAAAACTGTTTTTT | CATSEGTGEAEKLFF
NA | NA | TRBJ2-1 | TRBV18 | TGTGCCAGCTCACCGGGGGAGGCCCTTAGGAGTGAGCAGTTCTTC | CASSPGEALRSEQFF
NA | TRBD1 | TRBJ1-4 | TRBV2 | TGTGCCAGCAGTCGGACAGGGGTGGGGGAAAAACTGTTTTTT | CASSRTGVGEKLFF
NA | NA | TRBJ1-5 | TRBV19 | TGTGCCAGTAGTATAGAGGCCCCTAATCAGCCCCAGCATTTT | CASSIEAPNQPQHF
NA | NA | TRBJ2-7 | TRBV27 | TGTGCCAGCAGTTTATCGGTGTTTTCCTACGAGCAGTACTTC | CASSLSVFSYEQYF
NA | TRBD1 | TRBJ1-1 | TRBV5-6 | TGTGCCAGCAGCCGCCGGGACAGGGAAGCTTTCTTT | CASSRRDREAFF
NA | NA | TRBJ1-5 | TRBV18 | TGTGCCAGCTCACCCGGGAGGGTAAGCAATCAGCCCCAGCATTTT | CASSPGRVSNQPQHF